This is a list of T cell receptor beta chains from one sample in a study of blood T cell repertoires in COVID-19. Assay: immunoSEQ multiplex PCR; the TCRdb copy retains only in-frame clones and omits some. Here the sample spans approximately 30,000 clones, around 90% being singletons. Specimen: peripheral blood. These receptors were obtained from a human donor in a cohort sampled during active COVID-19. The CDR3 runs from the conserved cysteine through the conserved F or W. The D gene is left open where the match is weak. Not every row has a clone size; where given, it reads once, few, many or a size class.

cdr3_aa: CASSFITGEGEAFF
cdr3_nt: TGTGCCAGCAGCTTTATAACAGGGGAAGGTGAAGCTTTCTTT
d_call: TRBD1
j_call: TRBJ1-1
clone_size: -
v_call: TRBV5-6

cdr3_aa: CASSFLDAGGPTGELFF
cdr3_nt: TGTGCCAGCAGCTTTCTGGACGCGGGGGGACCCACCGGGGAGCTGTTTTTT
d_call: TRBD2
j_call: TRBJ2-2
clone_size: -
v_call: TRBV7-6

cdr3_aa: CASSQVGGGYNEQFF
cdr3_nt: TGTGCCAGCAGCCAGGTCGGGGGGGGATACAATGAGCAGTTCTTC
d_call: TRBD2
j_call: TRBJ2-1
clone_size: -
v_call: TRBV3-1/TRBV3-2

cdr3_aa: CATSRGGQQSNQPQHF
cdr3_nt: TGTGCCACCAGCAGAGGGGGGCAGCAAAGCAATCAGCCCCAGCATTTT
d_call: -
j_call: TRBJ1-5
clone_size: -
v_call: TRBV15

cdr3_aa: CASSFQGLAGRGGRETQYF
cdr3_nt: TGTGCCAGCAGCTTCCAGGGACTAGCGGGAAGAGGTGGTCGGGAGACCCAGTACTTC
d_call: TRBD2
j_call: TRBJ2-5
clone_size: -
v_call: TRBV7-2

cdr3_aa: CASSSGQGDGYTF
cdr3_nt: TGTGCCAGCAGCTCCGGACAGGGCGATGGCTACACCTTC
d_call: TRBD1
j_call: TRBJ1-2
clone_size: -
v_call: TRBV7-3

cdr3_aa: CASRRDRGSAGELFF
cdr3_nt: TGCGCCAGCAGACGGGACAGGGGATCGGCCGGGGAGCTGTTTTTT
d_call: TRBD1
j_call: TRBJ2-2
clone_size: -
v_call: TRBV5-1

cdr3_aa: CASSYQGAPQYF
cdr3_nt: TGTGCCAGCAGTTACCAGGGGGCCCCGCAGTATTTT
d_call: TRBD1
j_call: TRBJ2-3
clone_size: -
v_call: TRBV11-2

cdr3_aa: CASRLGGGHLFYEQYF
cdr3_nt: TGCGCCAGCAGGCTGGGGGGGGGACACCTCTTCTACGAGCAGTACTTC
d_call: -
j_call: TRBJ2-7
clone_size: -
v_call: TRBV5-1

cdr3_aa: CASGTAGDTGELFF
cdr3_nt: TGTGCCAGTGGGACGGCGGGAGACACCGGGGAGCTGTTTTTT
d_call: TRBD2
j_call: TRBJ2-2
clone_size: -
v_call: TRBV19

cdr3_aa: CASSQGVGGNQPQHF
cdr3_nt: TGTGCCAGCAGCCAAGGTGTCGGGGGCAATCAGCCCCAGCATTTT
d_call: -
j_call: TRBJ1-5
clone_size: few
v_call: TRBV3-1/TRBV3-2

cdr3_aa: CASSFKRNTEAFF
cdr3_nt: TGTGCCAGCAGCTTCAAGAGGAACACTGAAGCTTTCTTT
d_call: -
j_call: TRBJ1-1
clone_size: -
v_call: TRBV11-2

cdr3_aa: CASSLGQGGGAFF
cdr3_nt: TGTGCCAGCAGCCTCGGACAGGGAGGTGGGGCTTTCTTT
d_call: TRBD1
j_call: TRBJ1-1
clone_size: -
v_call: TRBV7-9

cdr3_aa: CASSPPSGGGTDTQYF
cdr3_nt: TGTGCCAGCAGTCCCCCCTCGGGCGGGGGCACAGATACGCAGTATTTT
d_call: -
j_call: TRBJ2-3
clone_size: -
v_call: TRBV6-6

cdr3_aa: CASSYSGGGAGYGYTF
cdr3_nt: TGTGCCAGCAGTTACAGCGGGGGAGGGGCTGGTTATGGCTACACCTTC
d_call: -
j_call: TRBJ1-2
clone_size: -
v_call: TRBV6-5

cdr3_aa: CASSARQGTNYGYTF
cdr3_nt: TGTGCCAGCAGCGCACGACAGGGGACTAACTATGGCTACACCTTC
d_call: TRBD1
j_call: TRBJ1-2
clone_size: -
v_call: TRBV9

cdr3_aa: CASSLSEENYGYTF
cdr3_nt: TGTGCCAGCAGCTTAAGCGAGGAAAACTATGGCTACACCTTC
d_call: -
j_call: TRBJ1-2
clone_size: once
v_call: TRBV7-9

cdr3_aa: CAISEFRLAGALNTQYF
cdr3_nt: TGTGCCATCAGTGAGTTTAGACTAGCGGGGGCCCTGAATACGCAGTATTTT
d_call: TRBD2
j_call: TRBJ2-3
clone_size: -
v_call: TRBV10-3